The rows below give T cell receptor beta chains drawn from one sample of a study of blood T cell repertoires in COVID-19. This table comes from immunoSEQ multiplex PCR, and its TCRdb copy is limited to in-frame clones, with some not included. The table lists about 350,000 clones, approximately 90% of them singletons. Sequenced input: peripheral blood. The receptors derive from a woman aged 18-29 years who had recovered from COVID-19. Both conserved end residues are part of each CDR3. A D gene is named only where the DNA matches it firmly. Rows may omit the clone size; those that give it use once, few, many or a size class.

v_gene,d_gene,abundance,j_gene,CDR3nt,CDR3aa
TRBV18,TRBD2,once,TRBJ2-2,TGTGCCAGCTCACCCGTCGGCGGGAGGGCCTCGGCCGGGGAGCTGTTTTTT,CASSPVGGRASAGELFF
TRBV30,-,-,TRBJ1-3,TGTGCCTGGAGTGTCGAGAACTCTGGAAACACCATATATTTT,CAWSVENSGNTIYF
TRBV28,TRBD1,-,TRBJ1-5,TGTGCCAGCACCGACAGGGAAAGGGGAAATCAGCCCCAGCATTTT,CASTDRERGNQPQHF
TRBV7-6,TRBD2,-,TRBJ2-1,TGTGCCAGCGGACCGACTAGCGGAGGTTACAATGAGCAGTTCTTC,CASGPTSGGYNEQFF
TRBV7-2,TRBD1,-,TRBJ1-2,TGTGCCAGCAGCTTAGGGGACAGGGAGAATGGCTACACCTTC,CASSLGDRENGYTF
TRBV5-1,TRBD1,-,TRBJ2-6,TGCGCCAGCAGCTTGTTCCAGGGGGCGCTTCCTGGGGCCAACGTCCTGACTTTC,CASSLFQGALPGANVLTF
TRBV4-3,-,-,TRBJ2-6,TGCGCCAGCAGCCAAGATTTCGGTCCTGGGGCCAACGTCCTGACTTTC,CASSQDFGPGANVLTF
TRBV5-6,TRBD2,once,TRBJ2-3,TGTGCCAGCAGCTTGTGGCGGGAGAGGCCAGATACGCAGTATTTT,CASSLWRERPDTQYF
TRBV6-5,-,-,TRBJ1-1,TGTGCCAGCAGTCCCGGTCTGAGCACTGAAGCTTTCTTT,CASSPGLSTEAFF
TRBV12-3/TRBV12-4,-,-,TRBJ1-5,TGTGCCAGCAGTTGGGGGCCGGATCAGCCCCAGCATTTT,CASSWGPDQPQHF
TRBV5-8,TRBD2,-,TRBJ2-1,TGTGCCAGCAGCATACGACTGGCGGGAGGGTCGAATGAGCAGTTCTTC,CASSIRLAGGSNEQFF
TRBV5-1,-,-,TRBJ2-3,TGCGCCAGCAGCTTGGGACAGAACACAGATACGCAGTATTTT,CASSLGQNTDTQYF
TRBV5-4,TRBD2,-,TRBJ2-3,TGTGCCAGCAGCGCGGGACTAGCGGACACAGATACGCAGTATTTT,CASSAGLADTDTQYF